The 20 T cell receptor beta chains reported below all come from one sample, sequenced in a study of shared T cell receptors in the human thymus. Produced via immunoSEQ multiplex PCR; TCRdb's table is partial and in-frame only. Of fewer than 700,000 clones detected, around 89% appear once; the ten largest clones hold 0.008% to 0.011%. This sample also belongs to another study, concerning human thymus T cells.

Sequenced material: thymocytes. These receptors all stem from a boy under three years old with a congenital heart defect.

This clone was found once. The rearrangement joins TRBV18 to TRBJ2-2, with a possible D match to TRBD1 (6 bases). V was trimmed by 6 bases and J by 1 base, leaving 15 bases between them. Germline assignment: CDR1 KGHSH and CDR2 LQKENI. The CDR3 extends over 16 amino acids. The DNA for the CDR3 is TGTGCCAGCTCCCGACGACAGGTTAAGAACACCGGGGAGCTGTTTTTT. This encodes CASSRRQVKNTGELFF.

This chain joins TRBV4-1 and TRBJ2-1; D perhaps matches TRBD2 (6 bases). This CDR3 comprises 16 residues. The germline V and J ends were trimmed by 0 bases and 0 bases, with 9 bases remaining between them. Per germline, CDR1 MGHRA and CDR2 YSYEKL. As DNA, the CDR3 is TGCGCCAGCAGCCAAGAGGCCGGGGGCTCCTACAATGAGCAGTTCTTC. Translated, it gives CASSQEAGGSYNEQFF.

The rearrangement links TRBV27 to TRBJ2-2, with a tentative D call TRBD2 (6 bases). The CDR3 is 17 amino acids. V lost 6 bases and J lost 2, with 19 bases in between. CDR1 and CDR2 from the germline V gene are MNHEY and SMNVEV (reference sequence). The CDR3 is CASSWVFRRGNTGELFF. CDR3 DNA: TGTGCCAGCAGCTGGGTCTTCAGGCGGGGTAACACCGGGGAGCTGTTTTTT.

The chain has TRBV5-4 and TRBJ2-7, with TRBD2 matching over 12 bases. The CDR3 extends over 16 amino acids. The V gene end was trimmed by 3 bases and the J gene end by 7 bases; junction bases not matched to a gene: 11. CDR1 is SGHNT, CDR2 YYREEE, per germline (reference sequence). This CDR3 is CASSSNPSGRAREQYF. CDR3 DNA sequence: TGTGCCAGCAGCTCGAACCCTAGCGGGAGGGCCCGGGAGCAGTACTTC.

The chain couples TRBV6-1 to TRBJ2-7, with D possibly TRBD1 on 6 matching bases. Germline-derived CDR1 and CDR2 are MNHNS and SASEGT. The germline V and J ends were trimmed by 6 bases and 9 bases, with 24 bases remaining between them. The CDR3 loop spans 15 amino acids. The CDR3 DNA reads as TGTGCCAGCAGCGATAGACAGGTAAAATCTCCTGCGCAGTACTTC. This codes for CASSDRQVKSPAQYF.

V gene TRBV6-5 combines with J gene TRBJ2-7; 8 bases are shared with TRBD1. Germline values: CDR1 MNHEY, CDR2 SVGAGI. The CDR3 runs to 14 residues. J gave up 0 bases and V 7 bases, and 5 bases lay outside the gene matches. DNA of the CDR3: TGTGCCAGCACCCCGGACAGGGACTCCTACGAGCAGTACTTC. Translation: CASTPDRDSYEQYF.

The rearrangement joins TRBV6-5 to TRBJ1-1, with 10 positions matching TRBD1. The CDR3 spans 15 residues. The trim removed 2 bases at V and 3 bases at J, leaving 3 bases unmatched. Per germline, CDR1 MNHEY and CDR2 SVGAGI. In DNA, the CDR3 is TGTGCCAGCAGTTACGACGGACAGGGGGACACTGAAGCTTTCTTT. Protein sequence: CASSYDGQGDTEAFF.

The chain combines TRBV7-9 with TRBJ2-7, with TRBD2 as a possible D gene (6 bases). The CDR3 covers 16 residues. CDR1 is SEHNR and CDR2 is FQNEAQ in the germline V gene (reference sequence). Trimming left V 0 bases short and J 3 bases short, with 15 bases between. Here the CDR3 reads CASSLAGSSGRYEQYF. CDR3 nucleotide sequence: TGTGCCAGCAGCTTAGCTGGGAGTAGCGGACGCTACGAGCAGTACTTC.

CDR3 nucleotide sequence: TGTGCCTGGACCCTACGGGGACAGGGGGGGTACGAGCAGTACTTC. This encodes CAWTLRGQGGYEQYF. The chain carries TRBV30 and TRBJ2-7, with 11 nucleotides matching TRBD1. Germline CDR1 is GTSNPN and CDR2 is SVGIG (reference sequence). This CDR3 comprises 15 residues. Unmatched junction bases numbered 9, after V lost 4 bases and J lost 4 bases. The full variable domain, in which reference TRBV30 and TRBJ2-7 provide the parts outside the CDR3, is SQTIHQWPATLVQPVGSPLSLECTVEGTSNPNLYWYRQAAGRGLQLLFYSVGIGQISSEVPQNLSASRPQDRQFILSSKKLLLSDSGFYLCAWTLRGQGGYEQYFGPGTRLTVT.

The rearrangement uses TRBV4-1 and TRBJ2-7; D might be TRBD2 (5 bases). This CDR3 is built from 14 residues. The germline V gene has CDR1 MGHRA and CDR2 YSYEKL. V was shortened by 1 base and J by 6 bases, with 13 bases between the two germline ends. The CDR3 region is CASSQVSASGEQYF. CDR3 nucleotides: TGCGCCAGCAGCCAAGTTAGCGCGAGCGGCGAGCAGTACTTC.

The rearrangement links TRBV19 to TRBJ1-5; tentatively, D is TRBD1 (5 bases). Germline-derived CDR1 and CDR2 are LNHDA and SQIVND (reference sequence). The CDR3 has 16 residues. With 1 base removed from V and 1 base from J, the gap between germline ends came to 11 bases. The CDR3 nucleotides read TGTGCCAGTAGTATAGGGGGCCAGGGCAGCAATCAGCCCCAGCATTTT. Residues: CASSIGGQGSNQPQHF.

V is TRBV6-6 and J is TRBJ2-3, with D maybe TRBD1 (5 bases). Per germline, CDR1 MNHNY and CDR2 SVGAGI (reference sequence). V lost 2 bases and J lost 1, with 7 bases in between. The CDR3 has 14 amino acids. CDR3 region: CASSYGQGTDTQYF. The CDR3 DNA is TGTGCCAGCAGTTACGGACAAGGCACAGATACGCAGTATTTT.

The J gene is TRBJ2-7, the V gene TRBV19, with D possibly being TRBD1 (6 bases). V lost 6 bases to trimming and J lost 0 bases, with 12 bases between them. CDR3 size: 14 residues. CDR1 and CDR2 (germline): LNHDA, SQIVND (reference sequence). The CDR3 spells CASRVTGSSYEQYF. The CDR3 bases are TGTGCCAGTAGAGTAACAGGGAGCTCCTACGAGCAGTACTTC.

The genes are TRBV4-3 and TRBJ2-7; TRBD1 matches 9 bases. The CDR3 contains 15 residues. Trimming removed 1 base from V and 5 bases from J; junction bases left unmatched: 6. Per germline, CDR1 LGHNA and CDR2 YSLEER. The CDR3: CASSQGRDRVDEQYF. CDR3 bases: TGCGCCAGCAGCCAAGGAAGGGACAGGGTCGACGAGCAGTACTTC.

The CDR3 loop is CASSPLRFPGGEETQYF. In DNA, the CDR3 is TGTGCCAGCAGCCCACTCCGCTTCCCTGGGGGCGAAGAGACCCAGTACTTC. The chain combines TRBV7-6 with TRBJ2-5; TRBD1 is a possible D gene (6 bases). The length of the CDR3 is 17 residues. CDR1 is SGHVS, CDR2 FNYEAQ, per germline. Deletions cut 5 bases from V and 3 bases from J, with 22 bases between.

V and J are TRBV6-6 and TRBJ2-7, with D perhaps matching TRBD2 (6 bases). This CDR3 has 16 residues. Germline V gene data show CDR1 as MNHNY and CDR2 as SVGAGI (reference sequence). V was trimmed by 6 bases and J by 0 bases, leaving 18 bases between them. CDR3 sequence: CASSRKLASSSYEQYF. The CDR3 bases are TGTGCCAGCAGCCGAAAGCTAGCGTCCAGCTCCTACGAGCAGTACTTC.

Comments on this clone: Other DNA sequences in the sample encode the same CDR3. The CDR3 sequence is CASSLGGTSSYEQYF. Written as DNA, the CDR3 is TGTGCCAGCAGCTTAGGGGGGACAAGCTCCTACGAGCAGTACTTC. The chain couples TRBV7-9 to TRBJ2-7; the D gene is possibly TRBD1 (6 bases). V lost 1 base, J lost 0 bases, and 10 bases lay in between. Germline V CDR1 and CDR2: SEHNR, FQNEAQ (reference sequence). The CDR3 sequence is 15 residues long.

The V gene is TRBV30, the J gene TRBJ2-1, with a weak D call TRBD1 (6 bases). CDR3 length equals 18 residues. Germline loops: CDR1 GTSNPN, CDR2 SVGIG (reference sequence). Trimming removed 0 bases at V and 0 bases at J, with 18 bases between. CDR3 residues: CAWSVEPSGTSSYNEQFF. Here the CDR3 DNA reads TGTGCCTGGAGTGTAGAACCTTCCGGGACAAGCTCCTACAATGAGCAGTTCTTC.

This sequence joins TRBV4-3 and TRBJ2-7; TRBD2 agrees at 7 bases. The junction had 20 bases not matched to a gene; V was cut back by 0 bases and J by 6 bases. Germline V gene lookup returns CDR1 LGHNA and CDR2 YSLEER. This CDR3 is 19 amino acids long. CDR3 sequence reads: CASSQDREVGEGRGSEQYF. The CDR3 DNA reads TGCGCCAGCAGCCAAGATCGGGAGGTCGGGGAGGGCCGAGGGAGCGAGCAGTACTTC.

The rearrangement uses TRBV7-3 and TRBJ1-2, with a possible D match to TRBD1 (5 bases). The ends were cut back, 8 bases at V and 1 base at J, with 14 bases in the middle. Germline-derived CDR1 and CDR2 are SGHTA and FQGTGA. The CDR3 runs 14 residues. The CDR3 DNA follows: TGTGCCAGCGGCGAAAAGCAGGGTAACTATGGCTACACCTTC. It encodes CASGEKQGNYGYTF.